This TCR beta chain was obtained from a study of lymphopenia after photon versus proton radiotherapy. Trimming at V came to 4 bases and at J to 4 bases, leaving 13 bases not matched to a gene. Germline assignment: CDR1 SGHKS and CDR2 YYEKEE (reference sequence). This CDR3 comprises 17 residues. Libraries were prepared by immunoSEQ multiplex PCR; TCRdb keeps only in-frame clonotypes and omits some of them. The table records some 41,000 clones, about 84% of them present only once. The sequenced sample was peripheral blood, obtained from a patient treated with photon-based radiotherapy. The rearrangement uses TRBV5-5 and TRBJ1-2; 10 bases are a match to TRBD1. The origin of this receptor is a man aged 50-60 years with gastric cancer. CDR3 region: CASSATGGAGDSYGYTF. The CDR3 DNA reads as TGTGCCAGCAGCGCGACAGGGGGCGCCGGGGACAGCTATGGCTACACCTTC. Complete variable domain (other parts from reference TRBV5-5 and TRBJ1-2): DAGVTQSPTHLIKTRGQQVTLRCSPISGHKSVSWYQQVLGQGPQFIFQYYEKEERGRGNFPDRFSARQFPNYSSELNVNALLLGDSALYLCASSATGGAGDSYGYTFGSGTRLTVV.